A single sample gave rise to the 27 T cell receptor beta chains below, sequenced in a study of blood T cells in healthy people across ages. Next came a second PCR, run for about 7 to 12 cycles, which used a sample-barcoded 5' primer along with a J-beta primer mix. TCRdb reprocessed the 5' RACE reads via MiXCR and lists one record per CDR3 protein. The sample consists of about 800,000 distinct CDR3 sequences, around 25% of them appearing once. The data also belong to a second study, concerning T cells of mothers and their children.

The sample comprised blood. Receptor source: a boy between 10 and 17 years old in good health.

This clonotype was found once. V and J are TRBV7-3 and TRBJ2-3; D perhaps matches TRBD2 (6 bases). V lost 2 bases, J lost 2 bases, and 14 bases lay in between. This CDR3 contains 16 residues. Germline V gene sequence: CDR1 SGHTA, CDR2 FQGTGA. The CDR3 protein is CASSLRRDCHTDTQYF. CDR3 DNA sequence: TGTGCCAGCAGCTTACGGCGGGACTGCCACACAGATACGCAGTATTTT.

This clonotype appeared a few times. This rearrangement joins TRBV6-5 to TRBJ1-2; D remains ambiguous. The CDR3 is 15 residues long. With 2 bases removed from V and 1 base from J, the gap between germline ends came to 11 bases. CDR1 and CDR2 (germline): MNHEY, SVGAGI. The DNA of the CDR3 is TGTGCCAGCAGTTACCTCCCGCCTGATAACTATGGCTACACCTTC. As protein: CASSYLPPDNYGYTF.

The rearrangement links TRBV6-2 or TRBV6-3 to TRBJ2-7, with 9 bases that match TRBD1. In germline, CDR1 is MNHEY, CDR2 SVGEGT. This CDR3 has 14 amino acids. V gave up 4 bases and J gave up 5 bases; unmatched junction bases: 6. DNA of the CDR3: TGTGCCAGCAGTTCCCTGGACAGGGGCCACGAGCAGTACTTC. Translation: CASSSLDRGHEQYF.

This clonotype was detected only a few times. The CDR3 loop reads CASSPGGTGGYEQYF. CDR3 sequence (DNA): TGTGCCAGCAGTCCTGGTGGGACAGGGGGGTACGAGCAGTACTTC. The chain joins TRBV27 to TRBJ2-7; 11 bases fit TRBD1. Germline values: CDR1 MNHEY, CDR2 SMNVEV (reference sequence). V gave up 5 bases and J gave up 4 bases; unmatched junction bases: 7. The CDR3 is 15 amino acids.

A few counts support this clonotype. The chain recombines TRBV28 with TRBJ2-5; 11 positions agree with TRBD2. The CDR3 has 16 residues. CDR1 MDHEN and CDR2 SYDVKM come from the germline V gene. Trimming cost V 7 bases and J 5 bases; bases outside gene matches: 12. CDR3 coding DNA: TGTGCCAGCACTAGTGCGAGACTAGCGGGGAGCGAGACCCAGTACTTC. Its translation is CASTSARLAGSETQYF. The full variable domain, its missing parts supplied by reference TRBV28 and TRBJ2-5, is DVKVTQSSRYLVKRTGEKVFLECVQDMDHENMFWYRQDPGLGLRLIYFSYDVKMKEKGDIPEGYSVSREKKERFSLILESASTNQTSMYLCASTSARLAGSETQYFGPGTRLLVL.

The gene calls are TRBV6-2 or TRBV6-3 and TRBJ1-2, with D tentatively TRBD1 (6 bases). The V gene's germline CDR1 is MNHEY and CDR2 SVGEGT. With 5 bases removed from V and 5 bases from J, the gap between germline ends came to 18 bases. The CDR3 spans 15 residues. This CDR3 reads CASSQGDNSWYGYTF. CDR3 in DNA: TGTGCCAGCAGTCAAGGGGACAATTCGTGGTATGGCTACACCTTC.

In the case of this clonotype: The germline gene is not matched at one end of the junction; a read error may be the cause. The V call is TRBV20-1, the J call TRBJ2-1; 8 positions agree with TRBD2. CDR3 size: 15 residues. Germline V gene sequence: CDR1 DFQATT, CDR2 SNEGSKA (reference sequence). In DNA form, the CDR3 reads TGCAGTGTTAGAGATGGGACTAGGGGCTACAATGAGCAGTTCTTC. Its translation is CSVRDGTRGYNEQFF.

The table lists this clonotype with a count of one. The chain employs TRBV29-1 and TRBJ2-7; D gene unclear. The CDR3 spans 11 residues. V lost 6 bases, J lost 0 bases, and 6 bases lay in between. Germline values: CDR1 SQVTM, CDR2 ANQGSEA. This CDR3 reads CSVGHSYEQYF. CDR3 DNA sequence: TGCAGCGTGGGCCACTCCTACGAGCAGTACTTC.

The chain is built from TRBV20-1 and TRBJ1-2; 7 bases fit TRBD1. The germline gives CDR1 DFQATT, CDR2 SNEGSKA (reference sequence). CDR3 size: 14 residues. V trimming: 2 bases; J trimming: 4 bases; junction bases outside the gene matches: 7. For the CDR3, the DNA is TGCAGTGCTAGACGTCGCCAGGGGGTCTATGGCTACACCTTC. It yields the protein CSARRRQGVYGYTF.

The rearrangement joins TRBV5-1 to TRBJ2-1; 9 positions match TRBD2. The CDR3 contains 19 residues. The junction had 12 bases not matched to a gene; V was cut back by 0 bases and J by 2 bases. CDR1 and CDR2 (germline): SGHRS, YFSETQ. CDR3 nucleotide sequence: TGCGCCAGCAGCTTGGAGGGGGTGGCGGGAGGGCCCCCCTACAATGAGCAGTTCTTC. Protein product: CASSLEGVAGGPPYNEQFF.

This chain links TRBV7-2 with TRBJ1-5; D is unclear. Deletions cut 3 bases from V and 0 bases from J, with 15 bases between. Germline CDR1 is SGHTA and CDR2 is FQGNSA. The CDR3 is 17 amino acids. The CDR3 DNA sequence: TGTGCCAGCAGCTTTAGAGCCCTCGCGGATAGCAATCAGCCCCAGCATTTT. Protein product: CASSFRALADSNQPQHF.

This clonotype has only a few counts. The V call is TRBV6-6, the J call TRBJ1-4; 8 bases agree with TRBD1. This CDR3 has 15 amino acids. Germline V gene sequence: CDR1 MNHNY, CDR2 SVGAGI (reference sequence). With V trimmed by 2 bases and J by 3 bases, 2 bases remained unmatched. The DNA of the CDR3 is TGTGCCAGCAGTTACCGGGACAGGTCTAATGAAAAACTGTTTTTT. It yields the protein CASSYRDRSNEKLFF.

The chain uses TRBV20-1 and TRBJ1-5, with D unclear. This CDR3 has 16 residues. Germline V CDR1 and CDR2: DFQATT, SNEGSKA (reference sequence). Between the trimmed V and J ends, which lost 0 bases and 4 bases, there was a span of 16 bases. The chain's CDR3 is CSARDQREGFNQPQHF. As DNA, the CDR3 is TGCAGTGCTAGAGATCAGAGGGAGGGCTTTAATCAGCCCCAGCATTTT.

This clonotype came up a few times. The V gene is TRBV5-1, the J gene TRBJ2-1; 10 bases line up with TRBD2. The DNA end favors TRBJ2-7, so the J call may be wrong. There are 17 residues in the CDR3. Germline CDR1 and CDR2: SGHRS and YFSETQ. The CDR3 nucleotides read TGCGCCAGCAGCTCCGGGGGGCTAGCGGGAGATGCCCGCGAGCAGTACTTC. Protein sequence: CASSSGGLAGDAREQYF.

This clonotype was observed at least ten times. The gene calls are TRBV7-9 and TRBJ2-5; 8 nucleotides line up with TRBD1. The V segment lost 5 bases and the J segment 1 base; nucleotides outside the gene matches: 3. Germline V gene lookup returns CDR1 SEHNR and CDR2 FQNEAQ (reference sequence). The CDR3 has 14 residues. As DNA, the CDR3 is TGTGCCAGCAGCCGACAGGGGTTCCAAGAGACCCAGTACTTC. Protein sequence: CASSRQGFQETQYF.

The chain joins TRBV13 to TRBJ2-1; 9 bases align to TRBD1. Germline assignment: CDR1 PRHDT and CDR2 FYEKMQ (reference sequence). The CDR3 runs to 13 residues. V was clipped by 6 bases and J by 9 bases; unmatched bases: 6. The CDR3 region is CASSRTQGAEQFF. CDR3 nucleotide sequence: TGTGCCAGCAGTCGAACACAGGGGGCTGAGCAGTTCTTC.

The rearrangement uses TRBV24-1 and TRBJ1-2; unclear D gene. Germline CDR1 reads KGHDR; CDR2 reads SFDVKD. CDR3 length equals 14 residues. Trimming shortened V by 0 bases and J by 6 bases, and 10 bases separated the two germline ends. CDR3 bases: TGTGCCACCAGTGATTTGCGGGGTCTGGATGGCTACACCTTC. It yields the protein CATSDLRGLDGYTF.

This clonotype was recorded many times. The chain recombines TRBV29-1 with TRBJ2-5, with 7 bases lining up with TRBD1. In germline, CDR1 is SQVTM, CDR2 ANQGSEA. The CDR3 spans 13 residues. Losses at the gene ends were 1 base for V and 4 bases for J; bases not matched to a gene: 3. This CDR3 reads CSVEGPGGETQYF. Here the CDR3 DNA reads TGCAGCGTTGAAGGGCCAGGGGGAGAGACCCAGTACTTC.

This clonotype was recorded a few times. The CDR3 DNA reads TGTGCCAGCAGGGGATCCCTAACCAACACTGAAGCTTTCTTT. The encoded protein is CASRGSLTNTEAFF. The chain combines TRBV12-3 or TRBV12-4 with TRBJ1-1; D unclear. V lost 6 bases, J lost 2 bases, and 13 bases lay in between. The CDR3 totals 14 residues.

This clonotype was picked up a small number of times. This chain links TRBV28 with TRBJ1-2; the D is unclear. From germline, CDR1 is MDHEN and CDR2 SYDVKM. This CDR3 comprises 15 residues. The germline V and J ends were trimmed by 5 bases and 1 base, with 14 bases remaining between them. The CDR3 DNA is TGTGCCAGCAGTCCCCCCCGGACTTTTAACTATGGCTACACCTTC. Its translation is CASSPPRTFNYGYTF.

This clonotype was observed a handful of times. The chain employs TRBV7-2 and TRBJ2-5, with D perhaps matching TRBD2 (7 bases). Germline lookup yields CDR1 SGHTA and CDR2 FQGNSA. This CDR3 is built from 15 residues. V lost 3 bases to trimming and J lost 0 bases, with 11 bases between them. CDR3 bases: TGTGCCAGCAGCTTTGCGGGGGCGTACCAAGAGACCCAGTACTTC. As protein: CASSFAGAYQETQYF. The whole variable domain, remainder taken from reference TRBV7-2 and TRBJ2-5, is GAGVSQSPSNKVTEKGKDVELRCDPISGHTALYWYRQSLGQGLEFLIYFQGNSAPDKSGLPSDRFSAERTGGSVSTLTIQRTQQEDSAVYLCASSFAGAYQETQYFGPGTRLLVL.

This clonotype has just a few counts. CDR3 DNA sequence: TGTGCCAGCAGCTTAGCGCCGGCAGGGTACGAGCAGTACTTC. Translated: CASSLAPAGYEQYF. The chain uses TRBV7-2 and TRBJ2-5, with D perhaps TRBD1 (5 bases). The J call may be in error: the DNA end matches TRBJ2-7 better. Germline V CDR1 and CDR2: SGHTA, FQGNSA. This CDR3 comprises 14 residues.

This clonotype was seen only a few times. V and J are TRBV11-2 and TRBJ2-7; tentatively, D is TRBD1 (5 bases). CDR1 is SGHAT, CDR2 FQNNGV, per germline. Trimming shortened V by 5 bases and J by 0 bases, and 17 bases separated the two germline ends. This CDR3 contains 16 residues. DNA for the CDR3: TGTGCCAGCAGCAAGGGCGCGACAGTGAGCTCCTACGAGCAGTACTTC. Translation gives CASSKGATVSSYEQYF.

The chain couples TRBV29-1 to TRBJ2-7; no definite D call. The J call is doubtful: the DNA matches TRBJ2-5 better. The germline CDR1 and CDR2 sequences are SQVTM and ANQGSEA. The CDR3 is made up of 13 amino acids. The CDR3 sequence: CSVAAVDRETQYF. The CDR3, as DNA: TGCAGCGTTGCTGCGGTGGATCGAGAGACCCAGTACTTC.

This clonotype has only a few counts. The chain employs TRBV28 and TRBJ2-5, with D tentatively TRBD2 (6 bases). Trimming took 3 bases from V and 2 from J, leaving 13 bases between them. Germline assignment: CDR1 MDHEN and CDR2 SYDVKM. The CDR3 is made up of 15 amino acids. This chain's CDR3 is CASSFEGRTQETQYF. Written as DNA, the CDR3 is TGTGCCAGCAGTTTTGAAGGGAGGACTCAAGAGACCCAGTACTTC.

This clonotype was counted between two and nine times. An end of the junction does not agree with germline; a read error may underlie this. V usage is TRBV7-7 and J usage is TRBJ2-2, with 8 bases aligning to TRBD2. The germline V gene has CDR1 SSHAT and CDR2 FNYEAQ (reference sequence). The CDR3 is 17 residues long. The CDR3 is CASSLGLAGSNTGELFF. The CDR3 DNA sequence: TGTGCTAGCAGCTTAGGGCTAGCGGGCTCGAACACCGGGGAGCTGTTTTTT.

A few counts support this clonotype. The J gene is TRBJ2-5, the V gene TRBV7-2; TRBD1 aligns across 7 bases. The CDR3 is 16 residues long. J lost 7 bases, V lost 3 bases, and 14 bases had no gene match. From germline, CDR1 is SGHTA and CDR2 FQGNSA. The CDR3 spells CASSLGQTLTHGTQYF. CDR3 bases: TGTGCCAGCAGCTTGGGACAGACGCTGACCCACGGGACCCAGTACTTC.